Sequencing of this T cell receptor (beta chain) was carried out in a study of control samples from healthy donors and cancer patients. Some clones are missing from TCRdb's copy, which holds only in-frame ones; the method was immunoSEQ multiplex PCR. There are some 150,000 clones in the sample; about 91% occur only once, and under 4% lies in the top ten. CDR3 length: 13 amino acids. Trimming pared 3 bases from V and 4 bases from J, leaving 9 bases between. Per the germline V gene, CDR1 is SGHDT and CDR2 is YYEEEE. The chain uses TRBV5-6 and TRBJ2-3; no clear D gene. The receptor's source is a man between 25 and 39 years old in good health. The sample consisted of blood. CDR3 in DNA: TGTGCCAGCAGCTCCAGAAACGCAGATACGCAGTATTTT. Residues: CASSSRNADTQYF.